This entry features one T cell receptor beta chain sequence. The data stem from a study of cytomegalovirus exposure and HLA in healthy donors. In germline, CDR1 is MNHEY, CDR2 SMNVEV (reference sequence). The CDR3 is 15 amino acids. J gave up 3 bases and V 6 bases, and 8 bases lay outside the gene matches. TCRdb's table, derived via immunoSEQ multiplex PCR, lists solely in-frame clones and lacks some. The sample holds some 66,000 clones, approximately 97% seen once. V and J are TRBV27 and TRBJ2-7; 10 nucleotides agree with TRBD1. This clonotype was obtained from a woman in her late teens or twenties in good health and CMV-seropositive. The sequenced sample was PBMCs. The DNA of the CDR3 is TGTGCCAGCAGGGGGGGACAGGGGCTAATCTACGAGCAGTACTTC. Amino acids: CASRGGQGLIYEQYF.